A selection of T cell receptor beta chains follows, all from one sample in a study of Ad26.COV2.S vaccination and SARS-CoV-2 variants. Using immunoSEQ multiplex PCR, the repertoire was profiled, and TCRdb retains in-frame clones only, with some absent. The table lists about 350,000 clones, roughly 85% of them singletons. This sample comprised peripheral blood, obtained in a trial of Ad26.COV2.S vaccine versus placebo. Source of these receptors: a person between 18 and 65 years old who received the Ad26.COV2.S COVID-19 vaccine or a placebo. Both conserved end residues are part of each CDR3. Each record gives: CDR3 DNA, CDR3 protein, D gene, clone size, V gene, J gene. The D gene is left open where the match is weak. Clone sizes are given selectively: once, few, many, or a class where the clone is expanded.

cdr3_nt: TGTGCCAGCAGTTACTATAGCAATCAGCCCCAGCATTTT; cdr3_aa: CASSYYSNQPQHF; d_call: .; clone_size: .; v_call: TRBV2; j_call: TRBJ1-5
cdr3_nt: TGCAGTGCTAGAAGAGGGATAGGCTACACCTTC; cdr3_aa: CSARRGIGYTF; d_call: .; clone_size: once; v_call: TRBV20-1; j_call: TRBJ1-2
cdr3_nt: TGTGCCAGTAGTATCTCGCGGTATGAGACCCAGTACTTC; cdr3_aa: CASSISRYETQYF; d_call: .; clone_size: .; v_call: TRBV19; j_call: TRBJ2-5
cdr3_nt: TGTGCCAGCAGCCAAGTGGGACAGGGGACTGAAGCTTTCTTT; cdr3_aa: CASSQVGQGTEAFF; d_call: TRBD1; clone_size: .; v_call: TRBV3-1/TRBV3-2; j_call: TRBJ1-1
cdr3_nt: TGCGCCAGCAGTGAGTCGAGTCTCGACAGGGCTGGTTCACCCCTCCACTTT; cdr3_aa: CASSESSLDRAGSPLHF; d_call: TRBD1; clone_size: .; v_call: TRBV10-2; j_call: TRBJ1-6
cdr3_nt: TGTGCCAGCAGTCAACAGGGAAACTATGGCTACACCTTC; cdr3_aa: CASSQQGNYGYTF; d_call: .; clone_size: once; v_call: TRBV6-5; j_call: TRBJ1-2
cdr3_nt: TGTGCCAGCAGCCCCCTGGACCAGACCCAGTACTTC; cdr3_aa: CASSPLDQTQYF; d_call: .; clone_size: .; v_call: TRBV5-6; j_call: TRBJ2-5
cdr3_nt: TGTGCCAGCAGCCTCCTTTGGGGAGGGGACGCAGATACGCAGTATTTT; cdr3_aa: CASSLLWGGDADTQYF; d_call: TRBD2; clone_size: once; v_call: TRBV7-2; j_call: TRBJ2-3
cdr3_nt: TGTGCCAGCCCGGCAGACAGCCACACAGATACGCAGTATTTT; cdr3_aa: CASPADSHTDTQYF; d_call: .; clone_size: .; v_call: TRBV2; j_call: TRBJ2-3
cdr3_nt: TGTGCCAGTAGTGCCGCAGTGAACACTGAAGCTTTCTTT; cdr3_aa: CASSAAVNTEAFF; d_call: .; clone_size: .; v_call: TRBV19; j_call: TRBJ1-1
cdr3_nt: TGTGCCAGCAGCTTCGGGCCGACCTACGAGCAGTACTTC; cdr3_aa: CASSFGPTYEQYF; d_call: .; clone_size: .; v_call: TRBV7-9; j_call: TRBJ2-7
cdr3_nt: TGTGCCAGCAGCTTAGGCCGGGCACTAGCAGCAAACAATGAGCAGTTCTTC; cdr3_aa: CASSLGRALAANNEQFF; d_call: .; clone_size: .; v_call: TRBV7-6; j_call: TRBJ2-1
cdr3_nt: TGTGCCAGCAGTCAGACCACTGGGCCCCCAGATACGCAGTATTTT; cdr3_aa: CASSQTTGPPDTQYF; d_call: .; clone_size: .; v_call: TRBV25-1; j_call: TRBJ2-3
cdr3_nt: TGCGCCAGCAGCCGGGACAATCAAGGATCTGAAGCTTTCTTT; cdr3_aa: CASSRDNQGSEAFF; d_call: .; clone_size: .; v_call: TRBV5-1; j_call: TRBJ1-1
cdr3_nt: TGCGCCAGCAGCTTGGGGGGACTAGCGGGCCCCAATGAGCAGTTCTTC; cdr3_aa: CASSLGGLAGPNEQFF; d_call: TRBD2; clone_size: .; v_call: TRBV5-1; j_call: TRBJ2-1
cdr3_nt: TGTGCCAGCAGCTTACGACCCCGCCACACAGATACGCAGTATTTT; cdr3_aa: CASSLRPRHTDTQYF; d_call: .; clone_size: .; v_call: TRBV7-2; j_call: TRBJ2-3
cdr3_nt: TGTGCCAGCAGCCTAGGGTCAATCGGGGTCGCCGGGGAGCTGTTTTTT; cdr3_aa: CASSLGSIGVAGELFF; d_call: .; clone_size: .; v_call: TRBV7-8; j_call: TRBJ2-2
cdr3_nt: TGTGCCAGCAGCGTAGGCAGGGGGCACAGGGATGAGCAGTTCTTC; cdr3_aa: CASSVGRGHRDEQFF; d_call: TRBD1; clone_size: .; v_call: TRBV7-6; j_call: TRBJ2-1
cdr3_nt: TGCGCCAGCAGCGGGGGTATTCGGGAGACCCAGTACTTC; cdr3_aa: CASSGGIRETQYF; d_call: .; clone_size: .; v_call: TRBV10-1; j_call: TRBJ2-5
cdr3_nt: TGTGCCAGCTCACCACAACTAGTGGCCAATGAGCAGTTCTTC; cdr3_aa: CASSPQLVANEQFF; d_call: .; clone_size: .; v_call: TRBV18; j_call: TRBJ2-1
cdr3_nt: TGTGCCAGCAGTTACTACGGGATTACCACAGATACGCAGTATTTT; cdr3_aa: CASSYYGITTDTQYF; d_call: .; clone_size: .; v_call: TRBV6-2/TRBV6-3; j_call: TRBJ2-3
cdr3_nt: TGTGCCAGCAGCTTCGCGGGGTGGCAAGAGACCCAGTACTTC; cdr3_aa: CASSFAGWQETQYF; d_call: .; clone_size: .; v_call: TRBV7-2; j_call: TRBJ2-5
cdr3_nt: TGTGCCAGCAGCGCCAAGGATACGCAGTATTTT; cdr3_aa: CASSAKDTQYF; d_call: .; clone_size: .; v_call: TRBV5-5; j_call: TRBJ2-3
cdr3_nt: TGCGCCAGCAGCCAAGATTGGGGGGGTAGGGACACTGAAGCTTTCTTT; cdr3_aa: CASSQDWGGRDTEAFF; d_call: .; clone_size: .; v_call: TRBV4-3; j_call: TRBJ1-1
cdr3_nt: TGTGCCAGCAGCTTGGCCACTAAGAGTAGACACGAGCAGTACTTC; cdr3_aa: CASSLATKSRHEQYF; d_call: .; clone_size: few; v_call: TRBV5-8; j_call: TRBJ2-7
cdr3_nt: TGTGCCAGCAGTTCGACAGGCCTCTCCTACGAGCAGTACTTC; cdr3_aa: CASSSTGLSYEQYF; d_call: .; clone_size: .; v_call: TRBV6-6; j_call: TRBJ2-7
cdr3_nt: TGTGCCAGCAGTTTATCGGGACAGGGGGCCTACGAGCAGTACTTC; cdr3_aa: CASSLSGQGAYEQYF; d_call: TRBD1; clone_size: .; v_call: TRBV27; j_call: TRBJ2-7
cdr3_nt: TGTGCCAGCAGCTCAACCGGGGAGCTGTTTTTT; cdr3_aa: CASSSTGELFF; d_call: .; clone_size: .; v_call: TRBV7-8; j_call: TRBJ2-2
cdr3_nt: TGTGCCAGCAGTGTCGAGATGGGGAACACTGAAGCTTTCTTT; cdr3_aa: CASSVEMGNTEAFF; d_call: .; clone_size: .; v_call: TRBV2; j_call: TRBJ1-1
cdr3_nt: TGTGCCAGTAGTATTGTACCAGGGGGGCAGCCCCAGCATTTT; cdr3_aa: CASSIVPGGQPQHF; d_call: TRBD1; clone_size: few; v_call: TRBV19; j_call: TRBJ1-5
cdr3_nt: TGTGCCAGCAGTTACCCGGGGAACTATGGCTACACCTTC; cdr3_aa: CASSYPGNYGYTF; d_call: .; clone_size: .; v_call: TRBV6-5; j_call: TRBJ1-2
cdr3_nt: TGTGCCAGCAGCTTAGGCGGGCGCAATGAGCAGTTCTTC; cdr3_aa: CASSLGGRNEQFF; d_call: .; clone_size: many; v_call: TRBV7-8; j_call: TRBJ2-1
cdr3_nt: TGTGCCAGCAGTTTATACTCGGGGCAGGAGACCCAGTACTTC; cdr3_aa: CASSLYSGQETQYF; d_call: .; clone_size: once; v_call: TRBV27; j_call: TRBJ2-5
cdr3_nt: TGCAGCGCCGGACAGAATGGCTACACCTTC; cdr3_aa: CSAGQNGYTF; d_call: .; clone_size: few; v_call: TRBV29-1; j_call: TRBJ1-2
cdr3_nt: TGTGCCAGCAGTCCAGAGACCCTTAGTTTTATTGGCTACACCTTC; cdr3_aa: CASSPETLSFIGYTF; d_call: .; clone_size: .; v_call: TRBV28; j_call: TRBJ1-2
cdr3_nt: TGTGCCACCAGCAGTCGACAGGGGGCGAGAAGAGAGACCCAGTACTTC; cdr3_aa: CATSSRQGARRETQYF; d_call: TRBD1; clone_size: .; v_call: TRBV15; j_call: TRBJ2-5
cdr3_nt: TGTGCCAGCAGCTCCCGTCGATACGAGCAGTACTTC; cdr3_aa: CASSSRRYEQYF; d_call: .; clone_size: once; v_call: TRBV21-1; j_call: TRBJ2-7
cdr3_nt: TGCAGCGTAAAACAGGGGGCTGGCTCCTACGAGCAGTACTTC; cdr3_aa: CSVKQGAGSYEQYF; d_call: TRBD1; clone_size: .; v_call: TRBV29-1; j_call: TRBJ2-7
cdr3_nt: TGTGCCAGCAGCTGGGGGCGCGGGGGGGCTCCGGGCACAGATACGCAGTATTTT; cdr3_aa: CASSWGRGGAPGTDTQYF; d_call: TRBD2; clone_size: .; v_call: TRBV5-4; j_call: TRBJ2-3
cdr3_nt: TGTGCCAGTAGTACCCGAGGGCTAGCGGGGGGGCCCGATACGCAGTATTTT; cdr3_aa: CASSTRGLAGGPDTQYF; d_call: TRBD2; clone_size: .; v_call: TRBV19; j_call: TRBJ2-3
cdr3_nt: TGTGCCAGCTCACCAGGCCTGTCCAACGCTGAAGCTTTCTTT; cdr3_aa: CASSPGLSNAEAFF; d_call: .; clone_size: .; v_call: TRBV18; j_call: TRBJ1-1
cdr3_nt: TGTGCCAGTAGACTGACAGGGGACACGTATGGCTACACCTTC; cdr3_aa: CASRLTGDTYGYTF; d_call: TRBD1; clone_size: .; v_call: TRBV19; j_call: TRBJ1-2
cdr3_nt: TGTGCCAGCAGCTTGATGGGACAGGGGGCGCAGGACATTCAGTACTTC; cdr3_aa: CASSLMGQGAQDIQYF; d_call: TRBD1; clone_size: .; v_call: TRBV5-6; j_call: TRBJ2-4
cdr3_nt: TGTGCCAGCAGTTACTCGAACAGCTGGGAGCAGTACTTC; cdr3_aa: CASSYSNSWEQYF; d_call: .; clone_size: .; v_call: TRBV6-5; j_call: TRBJ2-7
cdr3_nt: TGTGCCACCAGCAGAGTTCTAGCGGGTTACAATGAGCAGTTCTTC; cdr3_aa: CATSRVLAGYNEQFF; d_call: TRBD2; clone_size: few; v_call: TRBV15; j_call: TRBJ2-1
cdr3_nt: TGTGCCAGCAGCCAAATGTCGGGGAATGGCTATGGCTACACCTTC; cdr3_aa: CASSQMSGNGYGYTF; d_call: .; clone_size: .; v_call: TRBV3-1/TRBV3-2; j_call: TRBJ1-2
cdr3_nt: TGTGCCAGCTCACCAGGGAGGTTTGCAACTAATGAAAAACTGTTTTTT; cdr3_aa: CASSPGRFATNEKLFF; d_call: .; clone_size: .; v_call: TRBV18; j_call: TRBJ1-4
cdr3_nt: TGCGCCAGCAGCCGTCTCGCAGGAGAAGCTTTCTTT; cdr3_aa: CASSRLAGEAFF; d_call: .; clone_size: .; v_call: TRBV5-1; j_call: TRBJ1-1
cdr3_nt: TGCGCCAGCAGCCAACGATCTTTCCGACAGGGGGCAAGATTCTTCGGCTACACCTTC; cdr3_aa: CASSQRSFRQGARFFGYTF; d_call: TRBD1; clone_size: .; v_call: TRBV4-3; j_call: TRBJ1-2
cdr3_nt: TGTGCCAGCAGTTACTCAGGACGGGGATTAAGCTACGAGCAGTACTTC; cdr3_aa: CASSYSGRGLSYEQYF; d_call: .; clone_size: .; v_call: TRBV6-5; j_call: TRBJ2-7
cdr3_nt: TGCGCCAGCAGTGAGTCGGGGAAGCGGGGCCCCCGGGATGAGCAGTTCTTC; cdr3_aa: CASSESGKRGPRDEQFF; d_call: TRBD2; clone_size: .; v_call: TRBV10-2; j_call: TRBJ2-1
cdr3_nt: TGTGCCTGGAGTTCGGACAGGGGGCACTATGGCTACACCTTC; cdr3_aa: CAWSSDRGHYGYTF; d_call: TRBD1; clone_size: few; v_call: TRBV30; j_call: TRBJ1-2
cdr3_nt: TGTGCCAGCAGCCGGGACACCGCCTACGAGCAGTACTTC; cdr3_aa: CASSRDTAYEQYF; d_call: .; clone_size: .; v_call: TRBV7-2; j_call: TRBJ2-7